The clone carrying this TCR beta chain occurred once. Its antigen is unknown. Germline CDR1 reads MNHEY; CDR2 reads SMNVEV (reference sequence). Trimming removed 5 bases from V and 4 bases from J; junction bases left unmatched: 4. This CDR3 spans 15 amino acids. Sequencing was performed with immunoSEQ multiplex PCR; in TCRdb, only in-frame clones are kept and a portion is missing. The sample comprises around 50,000 clones, 94% of which are singletons, and roughly an eighth rests with the top ten. The data derive from a study of OX40 agonist ivuxolimab in advanced cancers. For the study at large: The group had a mean age of around 60 years, ranged from 23 to 79, and was less than 85% male. Study-level points and caveats: Undetermined was the antigen specificity of the expanded peripheral T cells.

Source: CD4+ or CD8+ T cells sorted from blood, taken in a trial of the OX40 agonist ivuxolimab. This receptor was identified in an adult with an advanced solid tumor such as melanoma, head and neck, liver or kidney cancer. This chain connects TRBV27 to TRBJ2-5, with 13 bases that match TRBD2. CDR3 DNA: TGTGCCAGCAGTCTAGGACTAGCGGGAGTAGAGACCCAGTACTTC. Protein: CASSLGLAGVETQYF.